The clone carrying this TCR beta chain has just a few counts. Antigen: not known. The data were taken from a study of blood T cells in healthy people across ages. Study observations and caveats: Strongly correlated with naive T cell percentage was TCR beta diversity.

With a J-beta primer mix and a sample-barcoded 5' primer, a second PCR ran about 6 to 11 cycles. TCRdb analysed the 5' RACE reads with MiXCR anew, one entry per CDR3 protein. The repertoire holds about 730,000 distinct CDR3 sequences, with more than 40% as singletons. Germline CDR1 reads MNHEY; CDR2 reads SMNVEV (reference sequence). V shed 3 bases and J 4 bases; nucleotides not matched to a gene: 7. The CDR3 loop spans 15 amino acids. The sample comprised blood. The chain is built from TRBV27 and TRBJ2-7; 9 bases line up with TRBD1. The TCR comes from a woman aged 55-70 years in good health. The CDR3 region is CASSLQGQGLYEQYF. In nucleotides, the CDR3 is TGTGCCAGCAGTTTGCAAGGACAGGGGTTGTACGAGCAGTACTTC.